This T cell receptor beta chain was observed in a study of HIV-infected patients and healthy controls. This CDR3 comprises 15 residues. V shed 0 bases and J 4 bases; nucleotides not matched to a gene: 4. From germline, CDR1 is SGHNT and CDR2 YYREEE (reference sequence). One entry per CDR3 protein results from TCRdb running MiXCR on the 5' RACE reads. This table has 60,000 to 75,000 distinct CDR3 sequences, about a sixth appearing once. The chain uses TRBV5-4 and TRBJ1-2, with 9 bases aligning to TRBD1. This TCR derives from a human donor in good health. Sequencing was carried out using CD4+ T cells from blood. CDR3 nucleotide sequence: TGTGCCAGCAGCTTGGGGGGACAGGGCGGCTATGGCTACACCTTC. This sequence encodes CASSLGGQGGYGYTF.